The 15 T cell receptor beta chains reported below all come from one sample, sequenced in a study of blood T cell repertoires in COVID-19. The method was immunoSEQ multiplex PCR; TCRdb's version includes in-frame clones alone and lacks a portion of them. This sample has more than 70,000 clones, with 80% to 90% found just once. The sequenced material came from peripheral blood. The receptors originated from a man between 60 and 70 years old with acute or convalescent COVID-19.

The V call is TRBV27, the J call TRBJ2-2; TRBD1 agrees at 11 bases. The CDR3 consists of 17 residues. J lost 7 bases, V lost 2 bases, and 9 bases had no gene match. Germline CDR1 and CDR2: MNHEY and SMNVEV (reference sequence). This chain's CDR3 is CASSLPGTGGISGELFF. For the CDR3, the DNA is TGTGCCAGCAGTTTACCCGGGACAGGGGGAATTAGCGGGGAGCTGTTTTTT.

The V call is TRBV18, the J call TRBJ2-7; 9 nucleotides align to TRBD1. CDR1 and CDR2 (germline): KGHSH, LQKENI. The CDR3 covers 15 residues. Trimming at V came to 4 bases and at J to 3 bases, leaving 7 bases not matched to a gene. The CDR3 bases are TGTGCCAGCTCACGTTCCGGGACAGGGAACTACGAGCAGTACTTC. Protein sequence: CASSRSGTGNYEQYF.

The rearrangement uses TRBV4-1 and TRBJ2-3; 13 bases are a match to TRBD2. CDR1 is MGHRA and CDR2 is YSYEKL in the germline V gene. There are 15 residues in the CDR3. J was trimmed by 6 bases and V by 4 bases; bases with no gene match: 4. The CDR3 is CASSPGLAGWDTQYF. CDR3 sequence (DNA): TGCGCCAGCAGCCCGGGACTAGCGGGGTGGGATACGCAGTATTTT.

This clone was counted a few times. The chain recombines TRBV29-1 with TRBJ2-5, with 7 bases aligning to TRBD2. Germline V gene sequence: CDR1 SQVTM, CDR2 ANQGSEA. The V and J ends lost 4 bases and 5 bases, in that order; junction bases with no gene match: 7. CDR3 length: 13 amino acids. DNA of the CDR3: TGCAGCGTTGCTGGCGGGAGTCGGGAGACCCAGTACTTC. This sequence encodes CSVAGGSRETQYF.

The chain carries TRBV5-6 and TRBJ1-5, with a possible D match to TRBD1 (6 bases). The CDR3 loop spans 12 amino acids. Germline values: CDR1 SGHDT, CDR2 YYEEEE. V lost 2 bases and J lost 7, with 7 bases in between. CDR3 in DNA: TGTGCCAGCAGCTTCGGACAGCAGCCCCAGCATTTT. It specifies CASSFGQQPQHF. Variable domain in full (rest from reference TRBV5-6 and TRBJ1-5): DAGVTQSPTHLIKTRGQQVTLRCSPKSGHDTVSWYQQALGQGPQFIFQYYEEEERQRGNFPDRFSGHQFPNYSSELNVNALLLGDSALYLCASSFGQQPQHFGDGTRLSIL.

This sequence joins TRBV25-1 and TRBJ1-2, with a tentative D call TRBD1 (5 bases). The length of the CDR3 is 12 residues. The germline V gene has CDR1 MGHDK and CDR2 SYGVNS. The V gene lost 6 bases and the J gene lost 8 bases, with 13 bases spanning the gap. CDR3 DNA: TGTGCCAGCAGGGGGCCCGGCTGGGGCTACACCTTC. It specifies CASRGPGWGYTF.

The rearrangement joins TRBV4-3 to TRBJ1-6, with D tentatively TRBD1 (5 bases). Trimming stripped 4 bases from V and 7 bases from J, with 20 bases between. The CDR3 has 17 residues. Germline values: CDR1 LGHNA, CDR2 YSLEER. CDR3 amino acids: CASSLGAGIGPNSPLHF. Here the CDR3 DNA reads TGCGCCAGCAGCCTTGGGGCAGGGATCGGCCCAAATTCACCCCTCCACTTT.

The rearrangement uses TRBV12-3 or TRBV12-4 and TRBJ2-7, with 7 bases aligning to TRBD1. The junction had 5 bases not matched to a gene; V was cut back by 6 bases and J by 3 bases. CDR3 length: 13 amino acids. The CDR3 coding sequence is TGTGCCAGCAGCGGGGACAGACGCTACGAGCAGTACTTC. Its translation: CASSGDRRYEQYF.

This clone has just one count. The V call is TRBV5-4, the J call TRBJ1-1; 7 bases agree with TRBD1. CDR1 SGHNT and CDR2 YYREEE come from the germline V gene (reference sequence). This CDR3 region has 14 residues. V was pared by 4 bases and J by 5 bases, with 8 bases of the junction left unmatched. CDR3 in DNA: TGTGCCAGCAGCGGAGAACAGGGGTGGACTGAAGCTTTCTTT. Its protein is CASSGEQGWTEAFF.

This clone is a singleton in its sample. The CDR3 is CASSPEYGQGLYGYTF. Written as DNA, the CDR3 is TGCGCCAGCAGCCCCGAATACGGACAGGGCCTCTATGGCTACACCTTC. The chain uses TRBV4-3 and TRBJ1-2; 8 bases are shared with TRBD1. The CDR3 has 16 residues. Germline values: CDR1 LGHNA, CDR2 YSLEER. Losses at the gene ends were 4 bases for V and 4 bases for J; bases not matched to a gene: 11.

In regard to this clone: A read error may account for a junction end that differs from germline. The J gene is TRBJ1-1, the V gene TRBV7-3; 7 bases are a match to TRBD1. The germline CDR1 and CDR2 sequences are SGHTA and FQGTGA. CDR3 length: 16 amino acids. The DNA of the CDR3 is TGTGCCAGCAGCTTAAACCCAGGGGGATCGAACGCTGAAGCTTTCTTT. Residues: CASSLNPGGSNAEAFF.

The chain employs TRBV10-1 and TRBJ1-1; TRBD1 aligns across 9 bases. Per germline, CDR1 WNHNN and CDR2 SYGVQD (reference sequence). This CDR3 contains 14 residues. V trimming: 6 bases; J trimming: 5 bases; junction bases outside the gene matches: 7. The chain's CDR3 is CASSRDRVFTEAFF. CDR3 in DNA: TGCGCCAGCAGCCGGGACAGGGTATTTACTGAAGCTTTCTTT.

V and J are TRBV27 and TRBJ1-2, with TRBD1 matching 10 bases. Trimming at V came to 4 bases and at J to 4 bases, leaving 9 bases not matched to a gene. Per the germline V gene, CDR1 is MNHEY and CDR2 is SMNVEV (reference sequence). The CDR3 is 16 amino acids. CDR3 loop: CASSSSGQGGSYGYTF. As DNA, the CDR3 is TGTGCCAGCAGTTCTTCTGGACAGGGGGGATCCTATGGCTACACCTTC.

The chain is built from TRBV6-2 or TRBV6-3 and TRBJ2-1; a weak D match, TRBD2 (7 bases). Looked up from germline, CDR1 is MNHEY and CDR2 is SVGEGT. CDR3 size: 16 residues. Between the trimmed V and J ends, which lost 3 bases and 4 bases, there was a span of 16 bases. CDR3 loop: CASSYLGGAIYNEQFF. DNA of the CDR3: TGTGCCAGCAGTTATTTAGGGGGGGCGATTTACAATGAGCAGTTCTTC.

Written as DNA, the CDR3 is TGTGCCAGCAGCCTCTTTCGTAGAACCAGGGGAAACGAGCAGTACTTC. This gives the protein CASSLFRRTRGNEQYF. The J gene is TRBJ2-7, the V gene TRBV28, with TRBD1 as a possible D gene (6 bases). The germline V and J ends were trimmed by 6 bases and 5 bases, with 23 bases remaining between them. The germline V gene has CDR1 MDHEN and CDR2 SYDVKM. The CDR3 is made up of 16 amino acids.